The sequence of this T cell receptor beta chain was determined in a study of cytomegalovirus exposure and HLA in healthy donors (dated by TCRdb to the late 2010s). The study in broad terms: An earlier analysis of some 500 of the donors reported 250 to 300 Gb of sequence data and approximately 110 million unique TCR beta sequences from some 180 million T cells. Roughly 300 gigabases of sequencing data and 80 million or so unique TCR sequences were included in an early release covering roughly 600 HLA-typed donors. Of the 300 to 400 genotyped donors, approximately 83% fell in the genetic ancestry cluster associated with self-reported Caucasian donors. The study aimed to test whether signatures of past pathogen exposure could be identified by cataloging public T cell receptors. The T cell repertoires of around 730 subjects were profiled by immunosequencing and related to cytomegalovirus serostatus. Along with the roughly 710-subject first cohort, a separate validation cohort of 120 different subjects was used. To predict cytomegalovirus infection status, the study combined high-throughput TCR immunosequencing, statistical association of individual TCRs with disease status, and machine learning. To study patterns of TCR occurrence, a later analysis re-analyzed previously published TCR beta repertoires from 666 donors and added high-resolution HLA genotyping. The later analysis used no new phenotypic data to find candidate immune exposures, relying instead on TCR beta sequences and their occurrence across donors. An earlier analysis of some 500 of the donors applied high-throughput TCR beta sequencing to assess whether each TCR beta V gene segment acted as functional or pseudogenic. Donor age, sex, ethnicity and CMV serostatus were collected together with the repertoire data. In a later genetic analysis, genome-wide SNP genotypes for about three fifths of the 666 donors were used, and that subset was treated as a discovery cohort. All discovery cohort repertoires had been generated using a single sequencing platform. Class I and class II HLA loci were covered by the typing at four-digit resolution. The number of donors typed differed by locus, with about 629-640 for A, B, C, DRB1 and DQB1, more than 500 for DQA1, about 610 for DPA1, and under 490 for DPB1. Roughly 5 DR-DQ haplotypes were handled as single units for association and clustering because linkage in the cohort was strong. On average, roughly 200,000 unique TCR beta nucleotide sequences were sequenced per donor among some 430 genotyped donors of the cohort, with roughly 20% of those sequences being non-productive.

Trimming at the junction amounts to 3 bases on V and 3 bases on J, and the germline ends lie 9 bases apart. Sequences SGHKS (CDR1) and YYEKEE (CDR2) are obtained from the germline V gene (reference sequence). Including the terminal cysteine and phenylalanine, the CDR3 comprises 13 residues. CDR3 DNA is the only sequence kept; it has 39 bases, read in frame from the first base. Results the study describes overall, beyond this receptor: For the cohort, immune exposure information was limited to CMV serostatus. A later genetic analysis reported fewer N-insertions in productive TCRs among donors in an Asian-associated ancestry cluster than the roughly 650-donor mean. In a later analysis, most CMV-associated TCR beta chains were found to appear HLA-restricted, with HLA associations seemingly driven largely by CMV exposure. Only TCR beta chains were sequenced in this cohort, and the absence of alpha or paired-chain data limited detectable features. According to the authors, the approach could potentially be generalized to other disease states and immunological phenotypes. HLA typing was unavailable for some donors at each locus, so association tests used only the typed subset. Compared with equally common non-associated chains, HLA-associated TCR beta chains in a later analysis were more clonally expanded and had lower generation probabilities. The classifier was reported to diagnose cytomegalovirus status with high specificity and sensitivity in both the original and validation cohorts. Some IMGT-functional V segments, including TRBV6-2 and TRBV6-3, could not be distinguished by the 87-base-pair reads and were therefore excluded. In a later analysis, the rate of TCR association differed among HLA loci, with DRB1 alleles having the most associated TCRs and HLA-C alleles having the fewest. In an earlier analysis of some 540 of the donors, most TCR beta V segments appeared in productive rearrangements about 87% or about 30% of the time, broadly matching IMGT annotations. Because counts were too low, about 17 rarely observed V segments, including chromosome 9 orphons, were excluded from the earlier analysis of around 640 of the donors. Correlated functional status among segregating V segments might be attributable to linkage disequilibrium, but an unknown experimental factor could not be ruled out. In a later analysis, several top co-occurrence clusters were reported to appear linked to parvovirus B19, influenza, CMV and Epstein-Barr virus. Sequencing depth was assumed to be roughly uniform across donors in the presence/absence analyses, though that assumption may not hold. A further reported finding was that TCR beta sequences accurately predicted the HLA-A and HLA-B alleles for most subjects in the first cohort. While some public TCRs were present in many individuals, most TCR sequences turned up only very rarely across donors. A later genetic analysis associated a missense DCLRE1C variant with V-gene and J-gene trimming of TCR beta chains, and an independent cohort replicated the association. In vitro tests confirmed that a few of the cytomegalovirus-associated TCR beta chains recognize cytomegalovirus antigens. A cluster of highly shared sequence variants was judged likely to represent a technical artifact of the sequencing pipeline. At a false discovery rate of 0.05, a later analysis linked roughly 17,000 TCR beta sequences to specific HLA alleles. When HLA alleles, especially DR and DQ, strongly co-occurred, attributing TCR associations to individual alleles was difficult. In the study, around 150 TCR beta chains were listed as associated with cytomegalovirus.

A note on this clone: What antigen it recognizes has not been identified. The input lacks base qualities; no much larger clone sits a single base away.

The library came from the immunoSEQ multiplex PCR assay. For the multiplex PCR, a mixture combining 60 forward primers for TCR Vbeta segments and 13 reverse primers for TCR Jbeta segments was used. The CDR3 region of rearranged TCR beta genes was amplified from genomic DNA with a multiplex PCR assay. The Illumina HiSeq System was used to sequence the amplified TCR beta libraries as 87-base-pair reads. In the source study's methods: A later analysis tallied about 77 million unique TCR beta chains across the 550 to 850 repertoires, and some 10 million of those chains were shared by two or more donors. To remove PCR and sequencing errors, raw reads were error-corrected and collapsed into unique sequences using a nearest-neighbor algorithm that merged closely related sequences. To assign V, D and J gene segments, CDR3 sequences were aligned to IMGT reference sequences. For a sequence to be retained, at least a six-nucleotide match to both a V gene segment and a J gene segment was required. Rearrangements were classified as productive when the CDR3 lacked stop codons and remained in frame with V and J, and all other rearrangements were classified as non-productive. Following IMGT convention, CDR3 was defined as the stretch from the second conserved V-encoded cysteine up to the conserved J-encoded phenylalanine. In an earlier analysis of around 540 of the donors, sequences lacking an unambiguous match to a single V gene segment were excluded. In an earlier analysis of around 590 of the donors, a V segment was called functional when productive rearrangements were above 56.7%, and segregating when the standard deviation between donors exceeded 5%. To diagnose cytomegalovirus status from the catalog of TCR beta chain sequences, a statistical classification framework was built. In a later analysis, TCR nucleotide sequences were compared against IMGT/GENE-DB human TR gene sequences so that V and J genes could be assigned. The TCRdist pipeline was used in a later analysis to assign CDR3 sequences and most-parsimonious VDJ recombination scenarios. In a later analysis, each TCR beta chain was defined by its CDR3 amino acid sequence together with its V-gene family, and reads lacking a unique V-gene family were excluded. A later analysis removed 450 to 600 highly shared, low-generation-probability nucleotide sequences to deal with suspected cross-contamination and a sequencing artifact. In a later analysis, a clonal expansion index for each public chain was calculated from normalized within-repertoire ranks of inferred template counts. In a later analysis, generation probabilities were computed with a VDJ recombination model fitted to out-of-frame rearrangements, and the resulting probabilities were checked against IGoR. Hypergeometric tests were used in a later analysis to score TCR-TCR, TCR-HLA and TCR-CMV co-occurrence, with a repertoire-size bias correction applied to the TCR pairs. False discovery rates were estimated in a later analysis by permuting HLA or CMV assignments 20 times. In a later analysis, co-occurring TCRs were grouped using DBSCAN, with TCRdist sequence similarity added in when clustering inside HLA-allele-positive subsets. For co-occurrence clustering, repertoires with fewer than 30,000 or more than 120,000 public chains were excluded, along with about five repertoires with anomalous nucleotide sharing. TCRdb retrieved this table from immuneACCESS and kept in-frame rearrangements only. Not all clones are present; in checked studies, unresolved V genes account for under half, and no reason is known for the remainder. The V and J calls and clone size were taken over from that table, and D and trimming were inferred from the DNA. In this sample the table shows 170,000 or so clones, 77% of which occur a single time. The ten largest clones add up to roughly 1.4% of the sample.

The cohort was made up of 666 healthy bone marrow donors. At the time of sampling, every cohort member was nominally healthy, though immune exposures that went unrecorded were likely present. The donor tested CMV seropositive and was one of the 289 seropositive cohort members. Each donor provided a peripheral blood sample, and peripheral blood mononuclear cells were used for TCR beta sequencing. The Qiagen DNeasy Blood Extraction Kit was used to extract genomic DNA from the blood cell samples. Sequenced input: PBMCs. In this chain, TRBV5-5 is recombined with TRBJ1-2, with no D gene named confidently. The receptor comes from a woman younger than 45 in good health and CMV-seropositive. The nucleotide sequence is given as TGTGCCAGCAGCTCGGCTGGAGACTATGGCTACACCTTC. Its coded protein is CASSSAGDYGYTF.